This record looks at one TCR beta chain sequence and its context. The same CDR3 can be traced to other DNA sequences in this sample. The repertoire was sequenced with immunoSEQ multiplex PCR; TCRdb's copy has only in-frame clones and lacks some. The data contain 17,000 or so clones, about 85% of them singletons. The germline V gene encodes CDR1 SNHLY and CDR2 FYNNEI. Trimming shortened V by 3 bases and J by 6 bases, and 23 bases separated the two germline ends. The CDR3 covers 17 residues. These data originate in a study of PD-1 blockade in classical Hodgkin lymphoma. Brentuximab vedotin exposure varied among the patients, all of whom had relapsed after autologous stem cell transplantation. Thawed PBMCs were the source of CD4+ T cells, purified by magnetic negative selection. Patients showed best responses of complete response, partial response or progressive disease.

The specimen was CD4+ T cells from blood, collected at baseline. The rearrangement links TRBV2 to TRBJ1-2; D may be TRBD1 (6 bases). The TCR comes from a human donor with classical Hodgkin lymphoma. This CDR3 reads CASSEMSRGVGLDGYTF. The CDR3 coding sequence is TGTGCCAGCAGTGAGATGAGCAGGGGAGTTGGACTAGATGGCTACACCTTC.